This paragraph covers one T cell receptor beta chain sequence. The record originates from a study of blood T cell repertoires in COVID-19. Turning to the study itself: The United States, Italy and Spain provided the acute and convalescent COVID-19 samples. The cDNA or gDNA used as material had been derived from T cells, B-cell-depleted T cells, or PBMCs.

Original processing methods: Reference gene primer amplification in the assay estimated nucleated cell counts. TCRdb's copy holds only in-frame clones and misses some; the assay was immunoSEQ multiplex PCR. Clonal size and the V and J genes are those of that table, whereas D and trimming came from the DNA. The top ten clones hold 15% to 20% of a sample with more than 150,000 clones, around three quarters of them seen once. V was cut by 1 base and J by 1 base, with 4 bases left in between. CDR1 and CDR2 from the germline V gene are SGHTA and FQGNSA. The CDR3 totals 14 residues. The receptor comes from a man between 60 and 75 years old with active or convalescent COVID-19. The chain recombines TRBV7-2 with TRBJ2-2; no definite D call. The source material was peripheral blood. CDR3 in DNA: TGTGCCAGCAGCTTAGGACAGAACACCGGGGAGCTGTTTTTT. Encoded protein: CASSLGQNTGELFF.